This T cell receptor (beta chain) derives from a study of blood T cells in healthy people across ages. It was with a sample-barcoded 5' primer and a J-beta primer mix that a second PCR of about 7 to 12 cycles was run. TCRdb analysed the 5' RACE reads with MiXCR anew, one entry per CDR3 protein. The sample has 700,000 to 850,000 distinct CDR3 sequences, 35% to 40% seen once. The TCR originated in a man aged 18 to 30 in good health. Sequencing input: blood.

The CDR3 DNA reads as TGCGCCAGCAGCCACGGACAGGGGACTGTCTCTGGGGCCAACGTCCTGACTTTC. Translating it yields CASSHGQGTVSGANVLTF. V and J are TRBV4-3 and TRBJ2-6; 9 bases fit TRBD1. The junction had 6 bases not matched to a gene; V was cut back by 3 bases and J by 0 bases. This CDR3 has 18 residues. Germline V gene data show CDR1 as LGHNA and CDR2 as YSLEER.